This TCR beta chain was sequenced in a study of CD4 T cells in lung cancer (dated by TCRdb to the late 2010s). For the wider study: The study screened blood T cells of NSCLC patients for responses to candidate mutation-encoded neoepitopes and isolated neoantigen-specific CD4+ T-cell clones and TCRs. The frequency of neoantigen-specific clonotypes in tumor resections, non-adjacent lung and cultured T-cell products was tracked by TCRB deep sequencing. Treatments received by the patients before blood donation included platinum chemotherapy, and some patients received nivolumab or pembrolizumab. The patients who underwent resection had lung adenocarcinoma or squamous cell carcinoma, were aged 60 to 69 when blood was donated, and were mostly former smokers. Tumor and non-adjacent lung tissue were obtained from a few patients undergoing curative-intent resections for stage I-III non-small cell lung cancer. Results the study describes overall, beyond this receptor: Rather than memory responses to the cancer, some blood-derived responses might reflect cross-reactivity or in vitro priming of naive T cells.

Non-adjacent lung tissue was collected from the same resection as far from the malignant lesion as possible, at a distance of at least 3 cm. In the case of this clone: It lacks a known antigen. Base qualities were left out, and no much larger clone turns up one base away.

The library was built by means of the immunoSEQ multiplex PCR assay. DNA was isolated using Qiagen DNeasy or QIAamp micro DNA kits, and TCRB was sequenced using the Adaptive Biotechnology human TCRB sequencing kit. Sequencing of TCRB libraries was performed on an Illumina MiSeq. The original methods were these. The kit provider's software was used to analyze TCRB sequence data, and Fisher's exact test was applied to assess tumor enrichment of clonotype templates. TCRdb took over this immuneACCESS table, retaining in-frame rearrangements with V and J assigned. Such tables are incomplete; in checked studies, under half of the missing clones stem from an unresolved V gene, and the remainder is unexplained. V and J calls and clone size come straight from that table; D and trimming were deduced from the DNA. The sample table holds 10,000 to 11,000 clones, of which 50% to 80% were seen once. The ten largest account for 15% of the sample.

CDR1 and CDR2, per the germline V gene, are SGHRS and YFSETQ. The CDR3 has 15 amino acids, counting the end cysteine and phenylalanine. This entry keeps only the CDR3 DNA: 45 bases, framed from base 1. V is shortened by 0 bases, J by 0 bases, and the region joining them spans 9 bases. The TCR comes from a man in his sixties with non-small cell lung cancer. The rearrangement combines TRBV5-1 with TRBJ1-1, and TRBD1 may be the D gene, going by 5 matching bases. The source material was normal lung tissue taken away from the tumor. The nucleotide sequence reads as follows: TGCGCCAGCAGCTTGGCAGGGCCCATGAACACTGAAGCTTTCTTT. Its product reads: CASSLAGPMNTEAFF.